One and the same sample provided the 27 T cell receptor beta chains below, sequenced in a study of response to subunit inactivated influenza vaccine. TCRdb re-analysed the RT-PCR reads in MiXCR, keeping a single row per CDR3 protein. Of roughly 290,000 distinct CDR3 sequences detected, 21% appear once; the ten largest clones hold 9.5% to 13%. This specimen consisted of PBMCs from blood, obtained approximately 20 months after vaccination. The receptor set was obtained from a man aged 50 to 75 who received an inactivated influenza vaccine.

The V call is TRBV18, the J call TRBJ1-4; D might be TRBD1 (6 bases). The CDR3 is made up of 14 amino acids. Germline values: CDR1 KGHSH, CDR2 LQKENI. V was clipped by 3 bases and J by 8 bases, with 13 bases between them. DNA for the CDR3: TGTGCCAGCTCACCTGCCGGGGGCGGGGAAAAACTGTTTTTT. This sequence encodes CASSPAGGGEKLFF.

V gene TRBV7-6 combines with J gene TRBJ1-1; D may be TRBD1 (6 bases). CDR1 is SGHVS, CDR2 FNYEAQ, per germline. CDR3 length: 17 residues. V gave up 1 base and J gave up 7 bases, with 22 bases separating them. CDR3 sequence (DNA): TGTGCCAGCAGCTTAGAGTGGTTGGCGGGACAAACAGTTGAAGCTTTCTTT. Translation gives CASSLEWLAGQTVEAFF.

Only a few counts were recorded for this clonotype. CDR3 loop: CASSIDSAAWREAFF. CDR3 in DNA: TGTGCCAGTAGTATAGATTCGGCCGCCTGGAGGGAAGCTTTCTTT. The chain combines TRBV19 with TRBJ1-1; D is uncertain. The CDR3 consists of 15 residues. With 0 bases removed from V and 8 bases from J, the gap between germline ends came to 16 bases. CDR1 LNHDA and CDR2 SQIVND come from the germline V gene (reference sequence).

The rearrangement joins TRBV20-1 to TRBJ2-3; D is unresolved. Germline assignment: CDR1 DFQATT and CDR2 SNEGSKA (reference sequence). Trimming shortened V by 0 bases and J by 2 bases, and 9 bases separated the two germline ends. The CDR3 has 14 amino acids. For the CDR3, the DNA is TGCAGTGCTAGAGATATGGGATTCACAGATACGCAGTATTTT. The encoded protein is CSARDMGFTDTQYF.

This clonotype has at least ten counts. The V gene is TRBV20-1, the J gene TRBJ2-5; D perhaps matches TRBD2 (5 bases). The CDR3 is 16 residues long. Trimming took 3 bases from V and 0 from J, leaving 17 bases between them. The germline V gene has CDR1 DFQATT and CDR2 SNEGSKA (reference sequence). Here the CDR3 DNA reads TGCAGTGCTAGGGTCCCTCTAGCAGTGAACCAAGAGACCCAGTACTTC. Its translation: CSARVPLAVNQETQYF.

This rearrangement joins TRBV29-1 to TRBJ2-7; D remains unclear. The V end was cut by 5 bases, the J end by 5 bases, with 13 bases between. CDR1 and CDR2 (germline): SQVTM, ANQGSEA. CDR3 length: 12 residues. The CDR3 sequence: CSVRGTSDEQYF. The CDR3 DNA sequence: TGCAGCGTTCGTGGAACCTCTGACGAGCAGTACTTC.

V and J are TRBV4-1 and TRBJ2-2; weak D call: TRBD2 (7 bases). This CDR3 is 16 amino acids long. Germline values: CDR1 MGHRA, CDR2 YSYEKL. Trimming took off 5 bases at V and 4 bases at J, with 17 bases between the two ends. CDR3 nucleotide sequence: TGCGCCAGCAGCTGGGGGAGGGAGGGGGGCACCGGGGAGCTGTTTTTT. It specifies CASSWGREGGTGELFF.

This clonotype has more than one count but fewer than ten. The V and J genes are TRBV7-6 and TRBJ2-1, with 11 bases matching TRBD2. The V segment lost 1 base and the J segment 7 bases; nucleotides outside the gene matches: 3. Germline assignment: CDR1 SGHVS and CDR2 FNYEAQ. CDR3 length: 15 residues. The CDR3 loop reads CASSLGLAGRNEQFF. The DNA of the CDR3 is TGTGCCAGCAGCTTAGGACTAGCGGGGCGGAATGAGCAGTTCTTC.

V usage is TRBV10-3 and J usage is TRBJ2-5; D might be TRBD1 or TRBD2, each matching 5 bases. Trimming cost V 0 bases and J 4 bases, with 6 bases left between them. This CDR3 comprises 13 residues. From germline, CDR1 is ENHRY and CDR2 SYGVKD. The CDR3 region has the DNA TGTGCCATCAGTGAGTCGAGGGGAGAGACCCAGTACTTC. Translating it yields CAISESRGETQYF.

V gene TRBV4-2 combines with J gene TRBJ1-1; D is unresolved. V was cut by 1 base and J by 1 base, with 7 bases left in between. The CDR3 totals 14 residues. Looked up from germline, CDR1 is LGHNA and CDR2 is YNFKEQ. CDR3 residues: CASSQASANTEAFF. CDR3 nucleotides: TGTGCCAGCAGCCAAGCCTCAGCGAACACTGAAGCTTTCTTT.

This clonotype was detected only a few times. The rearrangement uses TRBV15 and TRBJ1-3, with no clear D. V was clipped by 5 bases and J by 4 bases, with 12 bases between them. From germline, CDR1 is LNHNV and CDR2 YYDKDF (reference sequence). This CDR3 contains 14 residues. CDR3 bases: TGTGCCACCAGCCGGCGGGGTACCGGAAACACCATATATTTT. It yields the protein CATSRRGTGNTIYF. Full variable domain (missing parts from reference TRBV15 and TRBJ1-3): DAMVIQNPRYQVTQFGKPVTLSCSQTLNHNVMYWYQQKSSQAPKLLFHYYDKDFNNEADTPDNFQSRRPNTSFCFLDIRSPGLGDTAMYLCATSRRGTGNTIYFGEGSWLTVV.

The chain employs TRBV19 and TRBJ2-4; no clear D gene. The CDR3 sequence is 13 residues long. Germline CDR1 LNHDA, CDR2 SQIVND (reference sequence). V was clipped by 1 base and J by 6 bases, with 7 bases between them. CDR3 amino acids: CASSIGVGNIQYF. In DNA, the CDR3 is TGTGCCAGTAGTATAGGGGTGGGAAACATTCAGTACTTC.

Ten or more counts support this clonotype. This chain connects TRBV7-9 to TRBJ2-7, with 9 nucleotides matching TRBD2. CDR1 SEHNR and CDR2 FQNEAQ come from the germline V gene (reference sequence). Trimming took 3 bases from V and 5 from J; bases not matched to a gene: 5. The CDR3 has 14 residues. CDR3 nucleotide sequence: TGTGCCAGCAGCTTTAGCGGGAGTAGCGACGAGCAGTACTTC. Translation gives CASSFSGSSDEQYF.

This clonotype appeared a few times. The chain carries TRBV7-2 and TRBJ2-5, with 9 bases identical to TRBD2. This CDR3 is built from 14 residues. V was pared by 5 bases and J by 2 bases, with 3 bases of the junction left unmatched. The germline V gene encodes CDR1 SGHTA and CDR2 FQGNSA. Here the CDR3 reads CASSSGGQQETQYF. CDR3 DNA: TGTGCCAGCAGCAGCGGGGGGCAACAAGAGACCCAGTACTTC. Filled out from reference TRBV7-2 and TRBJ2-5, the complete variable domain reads GAGVSQSPSNKVTEKGKDVELRCDPISGHTALYWYRQSLGQGLEFLIYFQGNSAPDKSGLPSDRFSAERTGGSVSTLTIQRTQQEDSAVYLCASSSGGQQETQYFGPGTRLLVL.

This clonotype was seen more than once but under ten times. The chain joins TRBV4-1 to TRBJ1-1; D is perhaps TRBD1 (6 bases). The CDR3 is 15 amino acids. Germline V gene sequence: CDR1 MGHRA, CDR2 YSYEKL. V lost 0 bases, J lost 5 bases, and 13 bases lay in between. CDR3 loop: CASSQEGRGRTEAFF. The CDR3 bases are TGCGCCAGCAGCCAAGAAGGCAGGGGAAGGACTGAAGCTTTCTTT.

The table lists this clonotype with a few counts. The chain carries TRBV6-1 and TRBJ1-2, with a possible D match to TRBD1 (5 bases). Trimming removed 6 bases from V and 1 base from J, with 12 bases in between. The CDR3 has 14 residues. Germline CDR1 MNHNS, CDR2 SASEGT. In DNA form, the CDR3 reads TGTGCCAGCAGCTCATTAGGGGTTAACTATGGCTACACCTTC. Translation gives CASSSLGVNYGYTF.

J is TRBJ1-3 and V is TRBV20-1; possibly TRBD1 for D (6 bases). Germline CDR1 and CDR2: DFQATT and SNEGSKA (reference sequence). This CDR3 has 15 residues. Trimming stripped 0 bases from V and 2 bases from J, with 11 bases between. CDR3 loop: CSARDLQGPGNTIYF. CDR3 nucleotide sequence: TGCAGTGCTAGAGATCTTCAGGGGCCTGGAAACACCATATATTTT.

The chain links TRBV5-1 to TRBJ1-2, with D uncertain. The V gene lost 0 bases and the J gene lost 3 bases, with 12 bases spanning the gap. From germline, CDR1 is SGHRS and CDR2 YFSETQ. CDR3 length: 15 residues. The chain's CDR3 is CASSLEGQSYYGYTF. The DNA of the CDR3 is TGCGCCAGCAGCTTGGAGGGCCAGAGCTACTATGGCTACACCTTC.

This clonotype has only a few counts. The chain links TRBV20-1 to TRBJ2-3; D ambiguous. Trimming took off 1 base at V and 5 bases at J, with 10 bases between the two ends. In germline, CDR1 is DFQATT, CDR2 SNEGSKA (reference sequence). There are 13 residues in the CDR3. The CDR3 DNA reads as TGCAGTGCTAGAGCCCCTATAAGAGATACGCAGTATTTT. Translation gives CSARAPIRDTQYF.

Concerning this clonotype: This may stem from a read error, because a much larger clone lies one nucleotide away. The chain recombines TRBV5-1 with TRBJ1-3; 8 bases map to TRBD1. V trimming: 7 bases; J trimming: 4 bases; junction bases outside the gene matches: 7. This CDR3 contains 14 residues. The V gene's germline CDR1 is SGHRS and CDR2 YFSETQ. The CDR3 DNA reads TGCGCCAGCGGCAGCGGACAGGGAGGAAACACCATATATTTT. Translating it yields CASGSGQGGNTIYF.

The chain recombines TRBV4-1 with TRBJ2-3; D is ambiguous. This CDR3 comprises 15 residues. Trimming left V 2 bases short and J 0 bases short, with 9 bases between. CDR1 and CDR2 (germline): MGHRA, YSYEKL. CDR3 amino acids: CASSQPRLSTDTQYF. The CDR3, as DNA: TGCGCCAGCAGCCAACCCCGACTGAGCACAGATACGCAGTATTTT.

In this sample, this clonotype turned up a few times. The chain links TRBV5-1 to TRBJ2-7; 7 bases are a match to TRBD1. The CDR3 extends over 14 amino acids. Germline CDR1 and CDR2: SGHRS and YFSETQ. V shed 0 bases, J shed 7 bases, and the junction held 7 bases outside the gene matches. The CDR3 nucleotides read TGCGCCAGCAGCTTGGCCCAGGGGGTAGAAGAGCAGTACTTC. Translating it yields CASSLAQGVEEQYF. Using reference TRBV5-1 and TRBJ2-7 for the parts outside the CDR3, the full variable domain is KAGVTQTPRYLIKTRGQQVTLSCSPISGHRSVSWYQQTPGQGLQFLFEYFSETQRNKGNFPGRFSGRQFSNSRSEMNVSTLELGDSALYLCASSLAQGVEEQYFGPGTRLTVT.

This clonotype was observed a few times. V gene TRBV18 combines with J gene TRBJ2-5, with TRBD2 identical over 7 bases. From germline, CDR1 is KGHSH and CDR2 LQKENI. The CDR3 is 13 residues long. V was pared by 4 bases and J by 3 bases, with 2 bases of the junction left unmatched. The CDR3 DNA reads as TGTGCCAGCTCACGGACTAGGGAAGAGACCCAGTACTTC. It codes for CASSRTREETQYF.

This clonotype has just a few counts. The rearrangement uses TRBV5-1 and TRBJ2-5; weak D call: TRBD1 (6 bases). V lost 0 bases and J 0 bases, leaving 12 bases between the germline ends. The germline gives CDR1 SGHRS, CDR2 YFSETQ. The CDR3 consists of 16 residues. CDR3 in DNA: TGCGCCAGCAGCTTGGAAGGACAGTCGTACCAAGAGACCCAGTACTTC. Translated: CASSLEGQSYQETQYF.

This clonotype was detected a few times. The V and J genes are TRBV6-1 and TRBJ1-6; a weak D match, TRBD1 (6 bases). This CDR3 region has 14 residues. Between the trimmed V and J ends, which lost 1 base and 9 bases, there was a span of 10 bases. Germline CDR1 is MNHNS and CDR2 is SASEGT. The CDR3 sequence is CASSEVRGSSPLHF. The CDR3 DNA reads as TGTGCCAGCAGTGAAGTCAGGGGTAGTTCACCCCTCCACTTT.

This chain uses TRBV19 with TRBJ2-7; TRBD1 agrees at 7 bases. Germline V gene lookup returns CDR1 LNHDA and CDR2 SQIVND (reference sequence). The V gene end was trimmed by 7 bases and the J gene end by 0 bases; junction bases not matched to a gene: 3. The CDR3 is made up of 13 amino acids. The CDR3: CASKGASSYEQYF. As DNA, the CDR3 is TGTGCCAGTAAGGGGGCTAGCTCCTACGAGCAGTACTTC.

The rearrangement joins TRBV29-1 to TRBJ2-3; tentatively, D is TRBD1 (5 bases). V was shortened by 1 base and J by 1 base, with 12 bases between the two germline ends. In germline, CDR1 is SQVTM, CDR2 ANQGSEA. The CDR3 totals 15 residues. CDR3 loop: CSVEGPRGRTDTQYF. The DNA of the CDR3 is TGCAGCGTTGAAGGCCCAAGGGGTCGCACAGATACGCAGTATTTT.